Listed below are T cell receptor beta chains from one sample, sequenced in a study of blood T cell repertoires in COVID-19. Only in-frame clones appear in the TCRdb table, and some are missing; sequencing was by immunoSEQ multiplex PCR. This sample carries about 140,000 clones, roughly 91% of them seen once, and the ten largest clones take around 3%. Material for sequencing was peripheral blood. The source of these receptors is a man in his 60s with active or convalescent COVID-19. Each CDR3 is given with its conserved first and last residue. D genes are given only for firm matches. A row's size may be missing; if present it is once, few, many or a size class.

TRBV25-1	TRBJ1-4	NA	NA	CASSEFLPTGNEKLFF	TGTGCCAGCAGTGAATTTCTCCCGACGGGTAATGAAAAACTGTTTTTT
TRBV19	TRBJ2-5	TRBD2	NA	CASSSSAGGETQYF	TGTGCCAGTAGTTCATCAGCGGGAGGAGAGACCCAGTACTTC
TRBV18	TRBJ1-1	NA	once	CASCLDPGGTEAFF	TGTGCCAGCTGTCTAGACCCCGGGGGCACTGAAGCTTTCTTT
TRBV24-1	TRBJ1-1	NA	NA	CATSVGHLLTEAFF	TGTGCCACCAGTGTTGGGCACTTATTGACTGAAGCTTTCTTT
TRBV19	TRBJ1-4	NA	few	CASSITATNEKLFF	TGTGCCAGTAGTATAACGGCAACTAATGAAAAACTGTTTTTT
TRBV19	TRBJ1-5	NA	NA	CASSIVSGFGNQPQHF	TGTGCCAGTAGTATCGTTTCGGGGTTTGGCAATCAGCCCCAGCATTTT
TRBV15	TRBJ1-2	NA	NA	CATSRGGDSYGYTF	TGTGCCACCAGCAGAGGGGGCGACAGTTATGGCTACACCTTC
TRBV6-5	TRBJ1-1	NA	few	CASSYRWQGGTEAFF	TGTGCCAGCAGTTACCGATGGCAGGGTGGGACTGAAGCTTTCTTT
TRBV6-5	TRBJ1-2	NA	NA	CASSLLDTAGGYTF	TGTGCCAGCAGTTTACTCGATACAGCAGGTGGCTACACCTTC
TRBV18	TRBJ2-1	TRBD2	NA	CASSPMRGGLNEQFF	TGTGCCAGCTCACCAATGCGGGGGGGCCTTAATGAGCAGTTCTTC
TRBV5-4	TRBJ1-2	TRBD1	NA	CASSWDRGNYGYTF	TGTGCCAGCAGCTGGGACAGGGGTAACTATGGCTACACCTTC
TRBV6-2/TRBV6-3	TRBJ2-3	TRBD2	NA	CASSRDYSSTDTQYF	TGTGCCAGCAGCCGGGACTACTCCTCCACAGATACGCAGTATTTT
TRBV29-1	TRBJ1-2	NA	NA	CSVEPDNNYGYTF	TGCAGCGTTGAACCGGACAATAACTATGGCTACACCTTC
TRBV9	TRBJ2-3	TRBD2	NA	CASSSRGLAGGKDTQYF	TGTGCCAGCAGCTCCAGGGGACTAGCGGGGGGGAAGGATACGCAGTATTTT
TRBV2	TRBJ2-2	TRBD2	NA	CASSVSSGGAGELFF	TGTGCCAGCAGTGTTTCTAGCGGGGGGGCCGGGGAGCTGTTTTTT
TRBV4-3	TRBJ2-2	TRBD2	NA	CASSRGATGGNTGELFF	TGCGCCAGCAGCCGAGGAGCGACGGGGGGAAACACCGGGGAGCTGTTTTTT
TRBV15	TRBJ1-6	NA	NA	CATSSGWGASRSPLHF	TGTGCCACCAGCAGTGGGTGGGGCGCTTCTCGTTCACCCCTCCACTTT
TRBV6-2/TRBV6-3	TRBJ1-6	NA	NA	CASSPGTNSPLHF	TGTGCCAGCAGTCCAGGAACAAATTCACCCCTCCACTTT
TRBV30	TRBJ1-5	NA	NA	CAWSDSNQPQHF	TGTGCCTGGAGCGACAGTAATCAGCCCCAGCATTTT
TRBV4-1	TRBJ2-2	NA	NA	CASSLRGTGELFF	TGCGCCAGCAGCCTAAGGGGGACCGGGGAGCTGTTTTTT
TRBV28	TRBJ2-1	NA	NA	CASSLSGSPIDDEQFF	TGTGCCAGCAGTTTATCGGGAAGCCCTATTGACGATGAGCAGTTCTTC
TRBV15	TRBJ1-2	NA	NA	CATSNSPHYGYTF	TGTGCCACCAGCAACTCTCCCCACTATGGCTACACCTTC
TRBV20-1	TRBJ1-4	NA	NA	CSASAPDNEKLFF	TGCAGTGCTAGTGCACCAGATAATGAAAAACTGTTTTTT
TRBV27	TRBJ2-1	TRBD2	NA	CASSPGTSGISWNNEQFF	TGTGCCAGCAGCCCTGGGACTAGCGGGATTTCTTGGAACAATGAGCAGTTCTTC
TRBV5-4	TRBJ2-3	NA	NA	CASSPYSTDTQYF	TGTGCCAGCAGCCCGTATAGCACAGATACGCAGTATTTT
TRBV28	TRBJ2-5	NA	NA	CASSPGLSNQETQYF	TGTGCCAGCAGCCCGGGACTCTCTAACCAAGAGACCCAGTACTTC